This entry lists 19 T cell receptor beta chains sequenced from one sample in a study of T-cell memory formation after mild COVID-19 (dated by TCRdb to the early 2020s). The library was prepared using 5' RACE. Sequencing was carried out with an Illumina NovaSeq 6000. The public reads were quality trimmed at Q25 with fastp and then assembled into clones with MiXCR by TCRdb, keeping productive beta chains. Identical CDR3 protein sequences are pooled into one entry, listed with their most common genes and DNA. This sample holds roughly 240,000 distinct CDR3 sequences; approximately 15% were observed only once. 2.1% of the sample is taken by the ten largest. Material for sequencing was PBMCs or a T cell subset sorted from them (not recorded which). These receptors came from an adult woman who had mild COVID-19 (a few samples of this study predate the infection). The sample titles of this study are shuffled in the database, so cell type and time point are left out; the donor was told from shared clones.

Only a few counts were recorded for this clonotype. The genes are TRBV23-1 and TRBJ2-7; tentatively, D is TRBD1 or TRBD2 (5 bases each). TRBV23-1 is an ORF, with its function uncertain. Trimming cost V 8 bases and J 7 bases, with 21 bases left between them. The CDR3 is 14 residues long. The CDR3 DNA reads TGCGCCAGCTCTTCCGGGACGAAAGTTAGGGAGCAGTACTTC. The encoded protein is CASSSGTKVREQYF.

A few counts support this clonotype. The J gene is TRBJ1-2, the V gene TRBV6-5; possibly TRBD1 for D (6 bases). V was shortened by 6 bases and J by 5 bases, with 16 bases between the two germline ends. The CDR3 contains 14 residues. Germline values: CDR1 MNHEY, CDR2 SVGAGI. The chain's CDR3 is CASRKDRARYGYTF. The DNA for the CDR3 is TGTGCCAGCAGGAAGGACAGAGCTAGATATGGCTACACCTTC.

The chain couples TRBV15 to TRBJ2-7; no clear D. The CDR3 is 12 residues long. V was pared by 0 bases and J by 7 bases, with 7 bases between. Looked up from germline, CDR1 is LNHNV and CDR2 is YYDKDF (reference sequence). CDR3 sequence reads: CATSREVGEQYF. CDR3 DNA sequence: TGTGCCACCAGCAGAGAGGTCGGGGAGCAGTACTTC.

This clonotype has more than one count but fewer than ten. This chain connects TRBV4-3 to TRBJ2-3; tentatively, D is TRBD2 (5 bases). The CDR3 spans 14 residues. Trimming removed 4 bases from V and 3 bases from J, with 11 bases in between. Germline V gene data show CDR1 as LGHNA and CDR2 as YSLEER. This CDR3 reads CASSPYRGTDTQYF. The CDR3, as DNA: TGCGCCAGCAGCCCATACCGGGGAACAGATACGCAGTATTTT.

The gene calls are TRBV5-6 and TRBJ2-6, with D possibly being TRBD1 (6 bases). This CDR3 is built from 18 residues. Between the trimmed V and J ends, which lost 2 bases and 0 bases, there was a span of 15 bases. CDR1 SGHDT and CDR2 YYEEEE come from the germline V gene. In DNA, the CDR3 is TGTGCCAGCAGCTTCCAGGGGCTTACCTACTCTGGGGCCAACGTCCTGACTTTC. Its protein product is CASSFQGLTYSGANVLTF.

This clonotype appeared a few times. The rearrangement links TRBV3-1 to TRBJ1-1; 9 bases align to TRBD1. The germline CDR1 and CDR2 sequences are LGHDT and YNNKEL (reference sequence). J gave up 3 bases and V 4 bases, and 6 bases lay outside the gene matches. The CDR3 covers 15 residues. CDR3 in amino acids: CASSPRDREYTEAFF. The CDR3, as DNA: TGTGCCAGCAGCCCCCGGGACAGGGAATACACTGAAGCTTTCTTT.

The chain carries TRBV11-2 and TRBJ1-1; D gene uncertain. The CDR3 runs 12 residues. Germline V CDR1 and CDR2: SGHAT, FQNNGV. Trimming took off 2 bases at V and 4 bases at J, with 5 bases between the two ends. The CDR3 protein is CASSLLGTEAFF. DNA of the CDR3: TGTGCCAGCAGCTTATTAGGCACTGAAGCTTTCTTT.

The CDR3 DNA follows: TGTGCCAGCAGCGAGGTGGGGGCCTTAGATACGCAGTATTTT. This gives the protein CASSEVGALDTQYF. The chain is built from TRBV2 and TRBJ2-3; weak D call: TRBD1 (6 bases). The CDR3 spans 14 residues. Trimming shortened V by 6 bases and J by 5 bases, and 15 bases separated the two germline ends. CDR1 is SNHLY, CDR2 FYNNEI, per germline.

This clonotype has a handful of counts. The chain couples TRBV20-1 to TRBJ1-6; 9 bases fit TRBD1. CDR3 length: 13 residues. The trim removed 5 bases at V and 9 bases at J, leaving 5 bases unmatched. Germline V gene sequence: CDR1 DFQATT, CDR2 SNEGSKA (reference sequence). Written as DNA, the CDR3 is TGCAGTGCTGGACAGGGGAGGTCTTCACCCCTCCACTTT. Its protein product is CSAGQGRSSPLHF.

The chain employs TRBV24-1 and TRBJ2-1; 7 nucleotides match TRBD2. Germline V gene lookup returns CDR1 KGHDR and CDR2 SFDVKD. The CDR3 has 16 amino acids. J lost 5 bases, V lost 2 bases, and 8 bases had no gene match. CDR3 amino acids: CATSDSWGGVDNEQFF. DNA of the CDR3: TGTGCCACCAGTGATTCATGGGGGGGGGTTGACAATGAGCAGTTCTTC.

This clonotype was seen ten or more times. This chain connects TRBV18 to TRBJ2-3; unclear D gene. The CDR3 spans 13 residues. Germline V gives CDR1 KGHSH, CDR2 LQKENI. V dropped 2 bases and J dropped 4 bases, with 7 bases sitting between them. The CDR3 bases are TGTGCCAGCTCACCAAGGGATGCAGATACGCAGTATTTT. Its protein is CASSPRDADTQYF.

This clonotype turned up a few times. This chain joins TRBV7-3 and TRBJ1-1; the D is unclear. V was pared by 5 bases and J by 4 bases, with 11 bases between. Germline loops: CDR1 SGHTA, CDR2 FQGTGA. This CDR3 is built from 13 residues. The CDR3 nucleotides read TGTGCCAGCAGCCCCGGACCACGCACTGAAGCTTTCTTT. Protein: CASSPGPRTEAFF.

This clonotype was detected only a few times. The V and J genes are TRBV20-1 and TRBJ2-5; the D is unclear. V gave up 0 bases and J gave up 2 bases, with 10 bases separating them. The CDR3 runs 14 residues. Germline V gene sequence: CDR1 DFQATT, CDR2 SNEGSKA (reference sequence). The CDR3 protein is CSARDLLMQETQYF. The CDR3 nucleotides are TGCAGTGCTAGAGATCTTCTGATGCAAGAGACCCAGTACTTC.

This clonotype was counted between two and nine times. The chain combines TRBV18 with TRBJ2-1; D could derive from TRBD1 or TRBD2 (5 bases each). This CDR3 has 12 residues. CDR1 is KGHSH and CDR2 is LQKENI in the germline V gene. Deletions cut 5 bases from V and 8 bases from J, with 10 bases between. DNA of the CDR3: TGTGCCAGCTCAGGGGGTGGCGATGAGCAGTTCTTC. Protein product: CASSGGGDEQFF.

The rearrangement uses TRBV14 and TRBJ1-2; D call uncertain. The V end lost 6 bases, the J end lost 7 bases, and 18 bases lay between the germline ends. CDR3 length equals 14 residues. Germline lookup yields CDR1 SGHDN and CDR2 FVKESK. The CDR3 DNA is TGTGCCAGCAGTCGCAATAGAGGGCATCTTGGCTACACCTTC. Amino acid sequence: CASSRNRGHLGYTF.

Worth noting for this clonotype: This CDR3 is missing its conserved last phenylalanine or tryptophan, likely due to a read error. The chain joins TRBV3-1 to TRBJ2-1, with 12 bases identical to TRBD2. Germline assignment: CDR1 LGHDT and CDR2 YNNKEL (reference sequence). The ends lost 10 bases at V and 5 bases at J; junction bases unmatched: 6. The CDR3 has 14 residues. The CDR3 DNA reads as TGTGCCACCGGGACTAGCGGGTTTCACAATGAGCAGTTCTTA. Protein product: CATGTSGFHNEQFL.

This clonotype was seen a handful of times. This chain uses TRBV2 with TRBJ1-5; no reliable D call. Trimming stripped 2 bases from V and 7 bases from J, with 15 bases between. Germline assignment: CDR1 SNHLY and CDR2 FYNNEI. The CDR3 totals 15 residues. The CDR3 spells CASSESWGMRQPQHF. Written as DNA, the CDR3 is TGTGCCAGCAGTGAAAGCTGGGGTATGAGGCAGCCCCAGCATTTT. Variable domain in full (rest from reference TRBV2 and TRBJ1-5): EPEVTQTPSHQVTQMGQEVILRCVPISNHLYFYWYRQILGQKVEFLVSFYNNEISEKSEIFDDQFSVERPDGSNFTLKIRSTKLEDSAMYFCASSESWGMRQPQHFGDGTRLSIL.

The genes are TRBV20-1 and TRBJ2-5; 9 bases fit TRBD2. Germline values: CDR1 DFQATT, CDR2 SNEGSKA (reference sequence). The ends lost 3 bases at V and 5 bases at J; junction bases unmatched: 10. This CDR3 region has 15 residues. In DNA, the CDR3 is TGCAGTGCTAGGAAAGGGACTAGCCCCCAGGAGACCCAGTACTTC. Amino acid sequence: CSARKGTSPQETQYF.

This clonotype was observed a handful of times. The rearrangement joins TRBV11-2 to TRBJ2-1, with 11 nucleotides matching TRBD1. V dropped 5 bases and J dropped 8; count of bases not matched to a gene: 8. Per germline, CDR1 SGHAT and CDR2 FQNNGV. The CDR3 consists of 15 residues. The DNA for the CDR3 is TGTGCCAGCAGCCAGGCCGGGACAGGGGGGGATGAGCAGTTCTTC. Its translation is CASSQAGTGGDEQFF.